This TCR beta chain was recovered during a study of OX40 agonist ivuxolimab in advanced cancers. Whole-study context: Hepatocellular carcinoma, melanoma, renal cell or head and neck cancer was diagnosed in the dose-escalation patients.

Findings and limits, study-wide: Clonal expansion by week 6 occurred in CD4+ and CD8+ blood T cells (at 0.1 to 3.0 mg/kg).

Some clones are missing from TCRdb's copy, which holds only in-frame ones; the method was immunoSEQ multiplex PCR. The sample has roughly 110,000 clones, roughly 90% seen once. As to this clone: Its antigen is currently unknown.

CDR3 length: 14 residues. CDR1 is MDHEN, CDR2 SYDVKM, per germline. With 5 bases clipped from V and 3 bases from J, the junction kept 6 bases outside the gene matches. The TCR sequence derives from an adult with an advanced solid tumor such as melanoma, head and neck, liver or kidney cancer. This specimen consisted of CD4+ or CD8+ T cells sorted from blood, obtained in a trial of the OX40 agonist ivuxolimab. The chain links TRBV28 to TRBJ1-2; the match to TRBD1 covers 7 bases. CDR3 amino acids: CASSETGEDYGYTF. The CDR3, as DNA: TGTGCCAGCAGTGAAACAGGGGAGGACTATGGCTACACCTTC.